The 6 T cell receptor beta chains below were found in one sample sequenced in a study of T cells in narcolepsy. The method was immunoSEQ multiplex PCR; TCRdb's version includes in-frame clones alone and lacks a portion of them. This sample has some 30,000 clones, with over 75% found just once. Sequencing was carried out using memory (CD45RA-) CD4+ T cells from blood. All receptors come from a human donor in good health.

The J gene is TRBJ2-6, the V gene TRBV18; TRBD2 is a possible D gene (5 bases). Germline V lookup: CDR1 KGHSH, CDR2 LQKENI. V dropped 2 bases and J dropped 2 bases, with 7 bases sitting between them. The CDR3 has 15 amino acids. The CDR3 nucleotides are TGTGCCAGCTCACCATCCGGGGCTGGGGCCAACGTCCTGACTTTC. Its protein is CASSPSGAGANVLTF.

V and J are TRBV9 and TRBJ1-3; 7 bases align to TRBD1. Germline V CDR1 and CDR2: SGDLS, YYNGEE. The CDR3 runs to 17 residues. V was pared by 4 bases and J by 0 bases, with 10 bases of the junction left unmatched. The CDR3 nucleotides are TGTGCCAGCAGCCCTACCGAGGGGGCCTTCTCTGGAAACACCATATATTTT. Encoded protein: CASSPTEGAFSGNTIYF.

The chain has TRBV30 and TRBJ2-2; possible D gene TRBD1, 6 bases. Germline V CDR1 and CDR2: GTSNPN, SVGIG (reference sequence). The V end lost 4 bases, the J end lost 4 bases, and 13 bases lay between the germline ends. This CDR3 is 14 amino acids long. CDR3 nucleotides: TGTGCCTGGAAGGGGATCAGGGGCACCGGGGAGCTGTTTTTT. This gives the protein CAWKGIRGTGELFF.

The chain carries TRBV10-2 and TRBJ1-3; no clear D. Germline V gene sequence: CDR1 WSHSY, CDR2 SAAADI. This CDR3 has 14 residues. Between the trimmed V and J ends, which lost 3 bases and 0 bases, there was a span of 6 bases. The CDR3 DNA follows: TGCGCCAGCAGTGAAAGTGGCTCTGGAAACACCATATATTTT. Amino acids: CASSESGSGNTIYF.

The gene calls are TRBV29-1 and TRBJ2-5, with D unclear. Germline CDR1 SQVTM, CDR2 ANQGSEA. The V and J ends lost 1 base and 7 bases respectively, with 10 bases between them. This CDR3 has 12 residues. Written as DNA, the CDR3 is TGCAGCGTTGAAGGCACTTCAGGGACCCAGTACTTC. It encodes CSVEGTSGTQYF.

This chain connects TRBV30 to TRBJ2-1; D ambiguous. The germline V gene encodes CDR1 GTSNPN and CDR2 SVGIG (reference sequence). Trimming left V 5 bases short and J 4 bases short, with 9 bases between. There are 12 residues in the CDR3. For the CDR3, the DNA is TGTGCCTGGGCCGGAGATTACAATGAGCAGTTCTTC. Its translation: CAWAGDYNEQFF.